This entry lists 19 T cell receptor beta chains sequenced from one sample in a study of shared clonotypes between healthy human individuals. Method: immunoSEQ multiplex PCR; TCRdb's copy keeps in-frame clones and lacks some. Here the sample spans around 2,000,000 clones, 95% being singletons. The specimen sequenced was naive CD4+ T cells sorted from blood. Subset of the sample: CD45RA+ positively selected. These receptors all stem from a young man in good health.

This sequence joins TRBV9 and TRBJ2-2; D is undetermined. The CDR3 is made up of 16 amino acids. Germline V gene data show CDR1 as SGDLS and CDR2 as YYNGEE. Trimming removed 4 bases at V and 0 bases at J, with 13 bases between. The CDR3 is CASSSTGHPNTGELFF. The CDR3 DNA is TGTGCCAGCAGCTCTACGGGTCATCCGAACACCGGGGAGCTGTTTTTT.

The rearrangement uses TRBV10-2 and TRBJ1-1; 8 nucleotides line up with TRBD1. This CDR3 is built from 14 residues. Trimming took 6 bases from V and 5 from J; bases not matched to a gene: 8. Looked up from germline, CDR1 is WSHSY and CDR2 is SAAADI. In nucleotides, the CDR3 is TGCGCCAGCAGAGCTGACAGGGGCAGGACTGAAGCTTTCTTT. Its translation is CASRADRGRTEAFF.

With regard to this clone: Within the sample, other DNA sequences also encode this same CDR3. This chain connects TRBV5-6 to TRBJ1-6; D is possibly TRBD1 (5 bases). The CDR3 has 14 amino acids. V was pared by 4 bases and J by 6 bases, with 11 bases between. Looked up from germline, CDR1 is SGHDT and CDR2 is YYEEEE. The CDR3 sequence: CASSPGTVNSPLHF. DNA of the CDR3: TGTGCCAGCAGCCCAGGGACGGTTAATTCACCCCTCCACTTT.

This clone was detected only once. The same CDR3 can be traced to other DNA sequences in this sample. This sequence joins TRBV7-3 and TRBJ1-6; unclear D gene. Germline CDR1 reads SGHTA; CDR2 reads FQGTGA. The CDR3 runs to 13 residues. The V gene lost 1 base and the J gene lost 7 bases, with 5 bases spanning the gap. CDR3 sequence (DNA): TGTGCCAGCAGCTTAAAGCGAAATTCACCCCTCCACTTT. As protein: CASSLKRNSPLHF.

The chain links TRBV10-2 to TRBJ2-5; 7 bases line up with TRBD1. The V and J ends lost 2 bases and 5 bases, in that order; junction bases with no gene match: 8. Germline CDR1 WSHSY, CDR2 SAAADI. CDR3 length equals 15 residues. Written as DNA, the CDR3 is TGCGCCAGCAGTGAGAATAGAGGGGGCGGGGAGACCCAGTACTTC. Encoded protein: CASSENRGGGETQYF.

The rearrangement uses TRBV9 and TRBJ2-2, with 7 positions matching TRBD2. CDR1 and CDR2 from the germline V gene are SGDLS and YYNGEE. V shed 5 bases, J shed 5 bases, and the junction held 6 bases outside the gene matches. The length of the CDR3 is 14 residues. The CDR3 reads CASSYGGGTGELFF. Written as DNA, the CDR3 is TGTGCCAGCAGTTACGGGGGAGGGACCGGGGAGCTGTTTTTT.

The rearrangement links TRBV7-8 to TRBJ1-6; perhaps TRBD1 as D (5 bases). V was pared by 2 bases and J by 9 bases, with 5 bases between. CDR1 and CDR2 (germline): SGHVS, FQNEAQ. This CDR3 is built from 12 residues. CDR3 nucleotides: TGTGCCAGCAGCTTACAGGGTTCACCCCTCCACTTT. Translating it yields CASSLQGSPLHF. Together with reference TRBV7-8 and TRBJ1-6, the CDR3 gives the full variable domain: GAGVSQSPRYKVAKRGQDVALRCDPISGHVSLFWYQQALGQGPEFLTYFQNEAQLDKSGLPSDRFFAERPEGSVSTLKIQRTQQEDSAVYLCASSLQGSPLHFGNGTRLTVT.

The chain is built from TRBV15 and TRBJ2-3; no definite D call. The CDR3 contains 13 residues. Germline V gene lookup returns CDR1 LNHNV and CDR2 YYDKDF (reference sequence). V shed 5 bases and J shed 5 bases, with 11 bases lying between them. This CDR3 reads CATSFSYGDTQYF. CDR3 coding DNA: TGTGCCACCAGCTTCAGTTACGGAGATACGCAGTATTTT.

The chain employs TRBV2 and TRBJ2-7, with TRBD1 as a possible D gene (6 bases). Germline values: CDR1 SNHLY, CDR2 FYNNEI. Trimming removed 4 bases from V and 3 bases from J, with 13 bases in between. The CDR3 is 14 residues long. CDR3: CASSADRTRYEQYF. The CDR3 region has the DNA TGTGCCAGCAGTGCAGACAGGACTCGCTACGAGCAGTACTTC.

The gene calls are TRBV7-9 and TRBJ1-3; 7 positions agree with TRBD1. V dropped 1 base and J dropped 0; count of bases not matched to a gene: 12. Per germline, CDR1 SEHNR and CDR2 FQNEAQ (reference sequence). The CDR3 spans 19 residues. DNA of the CDR3: TGTGCCAGCAGCTTAGACTCAGGGGGTACCCGAAGCTCTGGAAACACCATATATTTT. Translating gives CASSLDSGGTRSSGNTIYF.

Of note for this clone: Other DNA sequences from this sample encode an identical CDR3 as well. The chain is built from TRBV10-3 and TRBJ1-1, with D perhaps TRBD1 (5 bases). Germline CDR1 ENHRY, CDR2 SYGVKD. The CDR3 totals 15 residues. V dropped 0 bases and J dropped 3 bases, with 11 bases sitting between them. CDR3 DNA: TGTGCCATCAGTGAGTCGGGGCAGGGTTACACTGAAGCTTTCTTT. As protein: CAISESGQGYTEAFF.

This chain joins TRBV7-2 and TRBJ1-2; no clear D. The CDR3 totals 12 residues. V was pared by 4 bases and J by 5 bases, with 8 bases between. Per germline, CDR1 SGHTA and CDR2 FQGNSA. The CDR3 nucleotides read TGTGCCAGCAGCTCGAGTCGATATGGCTACACCTTC. The encoded protein is CASSSSRYGYTF.

The chain employs TRBV27 and TRBJ1-2; TRBD1 agrees at 7 bases. Looked up from germline, CDR1 is MNHEY and CDR2 is SMNVEV (reference sequence). This CDR3 is 14 amino acids long. V dropped 4 bases and J dropped 8; count of bases not matched to a gene: 10. CDR3 in amino acids: CASSWRGGGYGYTF. In DNA form, the CDR3 reads TGTGCCAGCAGTTGGAGAGGGGGCGGGTACGGCTACACCTTC.

The chain has TRBV7-3 and TRBJ1-1; 7 bases align to TRBD1. J lost 4 bases, V lost 5 bases, and 7 bases had no gene match. The CDR3 totals 14 residues. Germline values: CDR1 SGHTA, CDR2 FQGTGA. CDR3 amino acids: CASSVSGGRTEAFF. CDR3 DNA: TGTGCCAGCAGCGTTTCAGGGGGGCGCACTGAAGCTTTCTTT.

J is TRBJ2-3 and V is TRBV11-2, with 9 positions matching TRBD1. CDR3 size: 16 residues. With 6 bases clipped from V and 4 bases from J, the junction kept 11 bases outside the gene matches. Germline CDR1 reads SGHAT; CDR2 reads FQNNGV. DNA for the CDR3: TGTGCCAGCAGGCGGCCGGGACAGGGAGGCCCAGATACGCAGTATTTT. Its translation is CASRRPGQGGPDTQYF.

Worth noting for this clone: The sample contains more than one DNA sequence encoding this CDR3. The chain couples TRBV28 to TRBJ1-2; TRBD1 aligns across 8 bases. CDR1 is MDHEN and CDR2 is SYDVKM in the germline V gene. This CDR3 has 14 amino acids. The junction had 3 bases not matched to a gene; V was cut back by 1 base and J by 5 bases. The CDR3 loop reads CASSLLQGAYGYTF. The DNA of the CDR3 is TGTGCCAGCAGTTTATTGCAGGGGGCATATGGCTACACCTTC.

The chain is built from TRBV28 and TRBJ1-2, with D perhaps matching TRBD1 (5 bases). With 7 bases removed from V and 1 base from J, the gap between germline ends came to 10 bases. This CDR3 has 13 amino acids. The germline V gene has CDR1 MDHEN and CDR2 SYDVKM. CDR3 amino acids: CASTPDSNYGYTF. Here the CDR3 DNA reads TGTGCCAGCACCCCCGACAGTAACTATGGCTACACCTTC.

V and J are TRBV4-1 and TRBJ2-7; D not resolved. The V gene lost 0 bases and the J gene lost 0 bases, with 9 bases spanning the gap. The length of the CDR3 is 15 residues. The germline gives CDR1 MGHRA, CDR2 YSYEKL. Written as DNA, the CDR3 is TGCGCCAGCAGCCAAGACCCCGTCAGCTCCTACGAGCAGTACTTC. This codes for CASSQDPVSSYEQYF.

V and J are TRBV7-3 and TRBJ1-3, with D maybe TRBD1 (6 bases). The CDR3 totals 13 residues. V was shortened by 4 bases and J by 5 bases, with 9 bases between the two germline ends. In germline, CDR1 is SGHTA, CDR2 FQGTGA. CDR3 bases: TGTGCCAGCAGCTCGCAGGGGAGAAACACCATATATTTT. Protein: CASSSQGRNTIYF.